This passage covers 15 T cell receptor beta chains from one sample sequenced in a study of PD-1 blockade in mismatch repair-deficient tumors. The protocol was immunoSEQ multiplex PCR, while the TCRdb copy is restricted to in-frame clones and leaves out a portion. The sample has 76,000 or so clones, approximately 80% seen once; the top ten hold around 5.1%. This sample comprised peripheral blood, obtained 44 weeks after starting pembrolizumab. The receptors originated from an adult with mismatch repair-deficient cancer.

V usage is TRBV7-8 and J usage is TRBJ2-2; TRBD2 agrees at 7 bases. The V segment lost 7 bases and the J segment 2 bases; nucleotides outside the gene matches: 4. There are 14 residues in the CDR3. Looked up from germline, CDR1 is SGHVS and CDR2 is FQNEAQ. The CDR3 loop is CASKTGGNTGELFF. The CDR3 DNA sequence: TGTGCCAGCAAGACGGGAGGCAACACCGGGGAGCTGTTTTTT.

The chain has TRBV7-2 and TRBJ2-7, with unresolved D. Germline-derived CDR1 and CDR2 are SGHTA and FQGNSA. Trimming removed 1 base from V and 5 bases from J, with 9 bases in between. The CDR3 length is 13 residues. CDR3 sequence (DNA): TGTGCCAGCAGCTTAGTGGGGTCGGACGAGCAGTACTTC. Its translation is CASSLVGSDEQYF.

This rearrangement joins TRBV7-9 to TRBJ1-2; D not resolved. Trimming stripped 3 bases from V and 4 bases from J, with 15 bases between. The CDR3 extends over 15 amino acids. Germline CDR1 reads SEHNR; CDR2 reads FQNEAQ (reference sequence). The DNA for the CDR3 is TGTGCCAGCAGCTTGGGCCCAATTTCCCTCTATGGCTACACCTTC. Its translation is CASSLGPISLYGYTF.

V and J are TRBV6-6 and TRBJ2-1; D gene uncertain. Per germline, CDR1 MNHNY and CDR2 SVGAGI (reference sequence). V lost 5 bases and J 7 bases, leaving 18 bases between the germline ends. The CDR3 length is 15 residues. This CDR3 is CASSLYVRTGNEQFF. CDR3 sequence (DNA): TGTGCCAGCAGTCTTTACGTACGTACGGGTAATGAGCAGTTCTTC.

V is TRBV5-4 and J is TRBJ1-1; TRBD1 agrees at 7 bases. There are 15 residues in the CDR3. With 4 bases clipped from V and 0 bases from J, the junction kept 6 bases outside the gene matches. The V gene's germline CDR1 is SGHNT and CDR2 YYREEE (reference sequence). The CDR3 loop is CASSQTTGMNTEAFF. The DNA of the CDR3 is TGTGCCAGCAGCCAAACGACAGGGATGAACACTGAAGCTTTCTTT.

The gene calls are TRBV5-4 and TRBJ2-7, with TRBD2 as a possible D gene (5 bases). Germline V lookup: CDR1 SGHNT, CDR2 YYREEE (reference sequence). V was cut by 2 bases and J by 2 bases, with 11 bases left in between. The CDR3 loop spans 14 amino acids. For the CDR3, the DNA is TGTGCCAGCAGCTTTGAGGGCCTCACCTACGAGCAGTACTTC. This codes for CASSFEGLTYEQYF.

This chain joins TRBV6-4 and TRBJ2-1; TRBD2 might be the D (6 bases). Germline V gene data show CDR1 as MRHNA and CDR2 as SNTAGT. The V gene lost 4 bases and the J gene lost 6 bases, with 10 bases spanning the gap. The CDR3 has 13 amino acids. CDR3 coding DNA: TGTGCCAGCAGTGTTGGGGGACTCAATGAGCAGTTCTTC. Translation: CASSVGGLNEQFF.

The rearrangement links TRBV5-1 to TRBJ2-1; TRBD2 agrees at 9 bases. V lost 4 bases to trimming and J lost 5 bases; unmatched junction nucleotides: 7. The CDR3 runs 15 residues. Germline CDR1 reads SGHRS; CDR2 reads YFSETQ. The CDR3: CASSHRLAEHNEQFF. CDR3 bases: TGCGCCAGCAGCCACCGACTAGCGGAGCACAATGAGCAGTTCTTC.

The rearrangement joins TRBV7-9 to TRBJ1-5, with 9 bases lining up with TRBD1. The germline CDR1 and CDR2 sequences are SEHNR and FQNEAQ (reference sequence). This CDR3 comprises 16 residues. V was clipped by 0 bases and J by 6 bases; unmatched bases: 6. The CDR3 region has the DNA TGTGCCAGCAGCTTAGCGGGACAGGGAGGGGGTCAGCCCCAGCATTTT. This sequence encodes CASSLAGQGGGQPQHF.

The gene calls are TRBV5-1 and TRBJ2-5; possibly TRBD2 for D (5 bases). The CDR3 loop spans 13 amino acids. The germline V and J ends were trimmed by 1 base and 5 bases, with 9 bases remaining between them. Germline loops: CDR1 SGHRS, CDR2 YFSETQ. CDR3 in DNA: TGCGCCAGCAGCTTGCGAGGGTTGGAGACCCAGTACTTC. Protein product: CASSLRGLETQYF.

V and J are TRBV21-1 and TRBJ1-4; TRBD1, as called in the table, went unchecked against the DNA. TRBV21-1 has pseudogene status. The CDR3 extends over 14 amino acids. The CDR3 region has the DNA TGTGCCAGCAGCCACCCAGGGAAGGCTGAAAAACTGTTTTTT. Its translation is CASSHPGKAEKLFF.

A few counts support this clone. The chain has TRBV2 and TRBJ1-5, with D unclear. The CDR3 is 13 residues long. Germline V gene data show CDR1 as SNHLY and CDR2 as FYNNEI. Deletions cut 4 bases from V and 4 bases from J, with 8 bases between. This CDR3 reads CASSVIGNQPQHF. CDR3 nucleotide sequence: TGTGCCAGCAGTGTGATCGGGAATCAGCCCCAGCATTTT. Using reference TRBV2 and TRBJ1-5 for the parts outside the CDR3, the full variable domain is EPEVTQTPSHQVTQMGQEVILRCVPISNHLYFYWYRQILGQKVEFLVSFYNNEISEKSEIFDDQFSVERPDGSNFTLKIRSTKLEDSAMYFCASSVIGNQPQHFGDGTRLSIL.

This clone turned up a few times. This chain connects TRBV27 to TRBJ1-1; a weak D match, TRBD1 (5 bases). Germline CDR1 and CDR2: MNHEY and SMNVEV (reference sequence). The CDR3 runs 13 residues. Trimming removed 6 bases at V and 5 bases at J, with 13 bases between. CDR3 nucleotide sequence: TGTGCCAGCAGCCACCGGGAGGGGACTGAAGCTTTCTTT. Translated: CASSHREGTEAFF.

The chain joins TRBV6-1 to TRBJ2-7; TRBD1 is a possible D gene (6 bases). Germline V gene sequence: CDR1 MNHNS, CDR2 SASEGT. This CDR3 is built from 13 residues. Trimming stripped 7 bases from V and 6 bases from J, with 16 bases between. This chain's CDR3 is CASTLQGMGEQYF. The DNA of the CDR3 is TGTGCCAGCACCTTACAGGGTATGGGCGAGCAGTACTTC.

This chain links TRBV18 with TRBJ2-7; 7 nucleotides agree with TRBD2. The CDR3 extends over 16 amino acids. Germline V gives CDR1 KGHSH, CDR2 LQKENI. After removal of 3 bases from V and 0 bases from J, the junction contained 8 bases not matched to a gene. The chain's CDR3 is CASSPFPPSGSYEQYF. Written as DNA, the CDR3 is TGTGCCAGCTCACCTTTCCCTCCTAGCGGCTCCTACGAGCAGTACTTC.